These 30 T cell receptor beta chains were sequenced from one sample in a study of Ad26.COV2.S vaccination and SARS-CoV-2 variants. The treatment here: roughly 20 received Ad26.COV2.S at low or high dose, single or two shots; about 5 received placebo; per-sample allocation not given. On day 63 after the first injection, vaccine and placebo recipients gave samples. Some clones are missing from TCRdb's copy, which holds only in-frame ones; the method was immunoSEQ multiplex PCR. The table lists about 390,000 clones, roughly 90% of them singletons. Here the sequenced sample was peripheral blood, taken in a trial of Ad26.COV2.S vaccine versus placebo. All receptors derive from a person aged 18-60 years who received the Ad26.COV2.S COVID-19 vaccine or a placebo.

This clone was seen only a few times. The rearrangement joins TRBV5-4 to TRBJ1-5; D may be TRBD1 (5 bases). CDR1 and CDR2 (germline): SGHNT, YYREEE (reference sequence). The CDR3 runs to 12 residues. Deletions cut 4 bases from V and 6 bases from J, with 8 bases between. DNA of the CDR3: TGTGCCAGCAGCGCGCAGGGTCAGCCCCAGCATTTT. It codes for CASSAQGQPQHF.

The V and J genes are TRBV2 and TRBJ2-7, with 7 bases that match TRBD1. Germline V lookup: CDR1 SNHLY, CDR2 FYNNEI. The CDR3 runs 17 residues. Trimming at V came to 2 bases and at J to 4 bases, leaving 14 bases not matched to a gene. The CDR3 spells CASSEWGQISDTYEQYF. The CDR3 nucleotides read TGTGCCAGCAGTGAATGGGGACAGATTTCAGATACTTACGAGCAGTACTTC.

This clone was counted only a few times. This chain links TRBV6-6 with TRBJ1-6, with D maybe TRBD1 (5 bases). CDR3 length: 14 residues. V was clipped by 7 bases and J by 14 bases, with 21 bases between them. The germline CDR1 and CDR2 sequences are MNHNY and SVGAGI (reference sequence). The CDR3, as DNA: TGTGCCAGCAAAAGCAGTCCAGGGACGGCATCCCTCCACTTT. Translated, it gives CASKSSPGTASLHF.

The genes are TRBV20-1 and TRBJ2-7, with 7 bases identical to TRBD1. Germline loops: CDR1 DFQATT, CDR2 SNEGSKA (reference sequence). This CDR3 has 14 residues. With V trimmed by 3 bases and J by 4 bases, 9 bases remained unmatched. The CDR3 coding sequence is TGCAGTGCTAGTCATCGGGACAGTTTATACGAGCAGTACTTC. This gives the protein CSASHRDSLYEQYF.

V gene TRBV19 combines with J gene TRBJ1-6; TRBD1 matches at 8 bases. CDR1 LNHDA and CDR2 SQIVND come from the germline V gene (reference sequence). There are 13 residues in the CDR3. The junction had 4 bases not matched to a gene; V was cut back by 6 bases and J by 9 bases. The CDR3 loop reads CASRGTGISPLHF. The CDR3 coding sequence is TGTGCCAGTAGGGGGACAGGCATTTCACCCCTCCACTTT.

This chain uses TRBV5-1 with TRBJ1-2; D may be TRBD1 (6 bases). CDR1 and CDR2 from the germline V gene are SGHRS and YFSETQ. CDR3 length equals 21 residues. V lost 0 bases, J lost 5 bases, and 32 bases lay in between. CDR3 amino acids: CASSLVGGVGTQGIIGYGYTF. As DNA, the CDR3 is TGCGCCAGCAGCTTGGTCGGGGGCGTGGGAACGCAGGGAATAATCGGGTATGGCTACACCTTC.

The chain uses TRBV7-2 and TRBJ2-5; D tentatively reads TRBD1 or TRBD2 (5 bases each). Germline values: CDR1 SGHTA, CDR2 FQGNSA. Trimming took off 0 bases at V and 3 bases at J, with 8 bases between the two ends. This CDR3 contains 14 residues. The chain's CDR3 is CASSLAGEKETQYF. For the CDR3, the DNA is TGTGCCAGCAGCTTAGCGGGGGAAAAAGAGACCCAGTACTTC.

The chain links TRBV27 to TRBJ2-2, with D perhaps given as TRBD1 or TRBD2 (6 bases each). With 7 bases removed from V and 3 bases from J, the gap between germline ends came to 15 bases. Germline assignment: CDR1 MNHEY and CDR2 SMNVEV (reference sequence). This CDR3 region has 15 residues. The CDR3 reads CASIMRGDYTGELFF. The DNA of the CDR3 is TGTGCCAGCATTATGAGGGGGGATTACACCGGGGAGCTGTTTTTT.

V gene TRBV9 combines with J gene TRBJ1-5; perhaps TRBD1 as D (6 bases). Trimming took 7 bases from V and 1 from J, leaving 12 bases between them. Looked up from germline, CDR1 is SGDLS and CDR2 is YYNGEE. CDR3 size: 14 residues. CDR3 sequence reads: CASGGTGSNQPQHF. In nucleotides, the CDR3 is TGTGCCAGCGGGGGAACAGGGAGCAATCAGCCCCAGCATTTT.

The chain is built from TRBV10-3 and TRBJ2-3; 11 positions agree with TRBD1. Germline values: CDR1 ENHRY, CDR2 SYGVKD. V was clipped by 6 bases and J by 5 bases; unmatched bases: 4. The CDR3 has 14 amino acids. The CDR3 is CAIRDRGQGDTQYF. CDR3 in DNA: TGTGCCATCAGGGACAGGGGGCAGGGAGATACGCAGTATTTT.

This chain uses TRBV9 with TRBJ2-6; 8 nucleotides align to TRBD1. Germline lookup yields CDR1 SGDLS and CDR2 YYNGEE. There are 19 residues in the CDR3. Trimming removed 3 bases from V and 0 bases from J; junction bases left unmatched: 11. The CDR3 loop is CASSAKTGGMGSGANVLTF. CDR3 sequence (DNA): TGTGCCAGCAGCGCGAAAACAGGGGGTATGGGCTCTGGGGCCAACGTCCTGACTTTC.

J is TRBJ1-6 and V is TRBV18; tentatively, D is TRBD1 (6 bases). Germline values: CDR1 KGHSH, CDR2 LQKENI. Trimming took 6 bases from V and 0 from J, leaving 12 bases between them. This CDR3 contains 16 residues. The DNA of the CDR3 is TGTGCCAGCTCTCCGGACAGTTTCTCCTATAATTCACCCCTCCACTTT. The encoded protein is CASSPDSFSYNSPLHF.

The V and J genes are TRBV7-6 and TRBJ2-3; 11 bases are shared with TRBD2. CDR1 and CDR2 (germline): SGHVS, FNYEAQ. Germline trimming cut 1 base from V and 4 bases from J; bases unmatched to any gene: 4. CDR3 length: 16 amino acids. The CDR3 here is CASSLGLAGFADTQYF. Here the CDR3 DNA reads TGTGCCAGCAGCTTAGGACTAGCGGGGTTTGCAGATACGCAGTATTTT.

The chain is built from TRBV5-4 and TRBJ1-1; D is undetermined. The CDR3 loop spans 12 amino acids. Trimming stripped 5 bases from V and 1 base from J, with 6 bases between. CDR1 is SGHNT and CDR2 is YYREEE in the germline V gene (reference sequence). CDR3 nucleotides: TGTGCCAGCAGGTGGGGGAACACTGAAGCTTTCTTT. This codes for CASRWGNTEAFF.

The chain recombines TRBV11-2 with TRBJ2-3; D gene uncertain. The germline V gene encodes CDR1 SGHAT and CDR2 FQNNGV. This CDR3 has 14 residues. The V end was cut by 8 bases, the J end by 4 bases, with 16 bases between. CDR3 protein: CASGRSGSADTQYF. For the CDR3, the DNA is TGTGCCAGCGGCCGGTCCGGGTCCGCAGATACGCAGTATTTT.

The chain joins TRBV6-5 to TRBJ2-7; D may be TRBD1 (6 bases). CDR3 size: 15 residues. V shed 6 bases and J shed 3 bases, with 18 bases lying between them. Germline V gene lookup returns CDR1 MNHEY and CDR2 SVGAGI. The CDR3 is CASSTPEGDHYEQYF. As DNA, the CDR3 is TGTGCCAGCAGCACCCCCGAGGGGGATCACTACGAGCAGTACTTC.

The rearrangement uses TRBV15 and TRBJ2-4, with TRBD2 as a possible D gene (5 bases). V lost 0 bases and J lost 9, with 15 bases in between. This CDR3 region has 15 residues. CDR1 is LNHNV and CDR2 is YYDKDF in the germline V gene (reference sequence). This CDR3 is CATSRDDTSVGIQYF. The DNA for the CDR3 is TGTGCCACCAGCAGAGACGATACTAGTGTAGGCATTCAGTACTTC.

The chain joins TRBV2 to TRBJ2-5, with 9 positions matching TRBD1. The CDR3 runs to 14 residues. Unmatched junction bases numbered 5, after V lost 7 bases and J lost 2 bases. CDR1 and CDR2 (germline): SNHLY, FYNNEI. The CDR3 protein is CASKGTGKQETQYF. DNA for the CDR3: TGTGCCAGCAAAGGGACAGGGAAACAAGAGACCCAGTACTTC.

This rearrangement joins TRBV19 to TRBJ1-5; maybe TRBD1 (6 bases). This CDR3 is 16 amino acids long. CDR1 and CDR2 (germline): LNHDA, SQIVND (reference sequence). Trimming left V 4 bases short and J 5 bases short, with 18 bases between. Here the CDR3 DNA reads TGTGCCAGTAGTACGGCGGGTATCTACAGGGATCAGCCCCAGCATTTT. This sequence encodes CASSTAGIYRDQPQHF.

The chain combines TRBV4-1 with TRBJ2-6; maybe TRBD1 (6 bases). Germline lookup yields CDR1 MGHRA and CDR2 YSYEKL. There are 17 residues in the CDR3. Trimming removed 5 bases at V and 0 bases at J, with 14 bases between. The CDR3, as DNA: TGCGCCAGCAGCACGGGACATATAAGCTCTGGGGCCAACGTCCTGACTTTC. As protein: CASSTGHISSGANVLTF.

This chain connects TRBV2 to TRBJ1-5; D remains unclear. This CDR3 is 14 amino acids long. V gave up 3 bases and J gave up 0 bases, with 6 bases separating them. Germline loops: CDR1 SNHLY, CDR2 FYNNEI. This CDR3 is CASSDSNSNQPQHF. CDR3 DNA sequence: TGTGCCAGCAGTGATTCAAATAGCAATCAGCCCCAGCATTTT.

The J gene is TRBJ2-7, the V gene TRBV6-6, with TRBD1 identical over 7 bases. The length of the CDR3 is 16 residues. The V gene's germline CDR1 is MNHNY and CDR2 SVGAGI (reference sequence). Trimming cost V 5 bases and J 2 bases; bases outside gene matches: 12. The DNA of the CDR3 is TGTGCCAGCAGTCGGTCCGCCGGGACAGTCGCCTACGAGCAGTACTTC. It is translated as CASSRSAGTVAYEQYF.

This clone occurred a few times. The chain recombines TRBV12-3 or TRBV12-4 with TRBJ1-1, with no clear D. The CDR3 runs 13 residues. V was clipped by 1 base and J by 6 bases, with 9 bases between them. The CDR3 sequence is CASSLVQRPEAFF. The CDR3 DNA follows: TGTGCCAGCAGTTTAGTGCAGAGGCCTGAAGCTTTCTTT.

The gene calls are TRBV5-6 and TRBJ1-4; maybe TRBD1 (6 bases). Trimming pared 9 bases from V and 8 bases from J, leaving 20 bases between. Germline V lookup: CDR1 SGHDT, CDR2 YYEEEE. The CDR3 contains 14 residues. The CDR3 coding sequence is TGTGCCACCGGGGAAGGGGGGAGCCGCGAAAAACTGTTTTTT. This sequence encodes CATGEGGSREKLFF.

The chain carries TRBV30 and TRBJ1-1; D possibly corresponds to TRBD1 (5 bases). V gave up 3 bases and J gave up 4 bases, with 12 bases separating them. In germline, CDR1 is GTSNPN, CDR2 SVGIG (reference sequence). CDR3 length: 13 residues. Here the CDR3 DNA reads TGTGCCTGGAGAGGGGCATGGGGCACTGAAGCTTTCTTT. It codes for CAWRGAWGTEAFF.

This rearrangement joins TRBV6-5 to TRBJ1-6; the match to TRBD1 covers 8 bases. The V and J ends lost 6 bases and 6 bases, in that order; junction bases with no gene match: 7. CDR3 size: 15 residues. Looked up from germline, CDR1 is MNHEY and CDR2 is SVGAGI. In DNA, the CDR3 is TGTGCCAGCAGACCGGACAGGGCTCCTAATTCACCCCTCCACTTT. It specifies CASRPDRAPNSPLHF.

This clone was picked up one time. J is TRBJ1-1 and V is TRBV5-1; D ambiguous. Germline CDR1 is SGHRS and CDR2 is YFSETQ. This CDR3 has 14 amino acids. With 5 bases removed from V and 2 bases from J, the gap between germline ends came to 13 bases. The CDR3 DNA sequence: TGCGCCAGCAGGGCCTCCGGAACTAACACTGAAGCTTTCTTT. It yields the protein CASRASGTNTEAFF.

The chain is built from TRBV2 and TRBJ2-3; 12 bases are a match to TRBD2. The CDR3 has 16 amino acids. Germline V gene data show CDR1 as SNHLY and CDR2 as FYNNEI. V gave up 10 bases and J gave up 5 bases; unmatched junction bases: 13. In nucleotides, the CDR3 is TGTGCCATCAAGAGACTAGCGGGGGTTTTGGGAGATACGCAGTATTTT. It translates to CAIKRLAGVLGDTQYF.

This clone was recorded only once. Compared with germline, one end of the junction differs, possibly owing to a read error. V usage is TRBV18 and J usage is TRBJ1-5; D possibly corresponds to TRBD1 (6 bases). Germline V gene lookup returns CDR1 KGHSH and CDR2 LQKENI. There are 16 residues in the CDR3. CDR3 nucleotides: TGTGCCAGCTCCCCACTACCCTCGGCAGGGGATCAGCCCCAGCATTTT. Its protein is CASSPLPSAGDQPQHF.

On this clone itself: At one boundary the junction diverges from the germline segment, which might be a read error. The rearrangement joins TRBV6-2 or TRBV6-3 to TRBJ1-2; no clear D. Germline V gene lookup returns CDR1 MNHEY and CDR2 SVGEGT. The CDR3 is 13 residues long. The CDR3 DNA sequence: TGTGCCAGCAGTCACTCGGCCGTCTATGGCTACACCTTC. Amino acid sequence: CASSHSAVYGYTF.